Presented here are 16 T cell receptor beta chains from one specimen sequenced in a study of metastatic and nonmetastatic thyroid tumors. None of the patients had undergone any treatment ahead of thyroid surgery. Via MiXCR, TCRdb re-called the PCR reads. Of tens of thousands of clones in the sample, about 24% were seen once. Sequenced material: tumor tissue. Receptors originate from a female donor with papillary thyroid cancer or a benign thyroid nodule (not recorded which). Some clones in this sample may be carry-over from other donors' samples.

This clone was detected only once. This chain joins TRBV10-2 and TRBJ2-2, with 14 bases that match TRBD2. The CDR3 is 18 residues long. Germline assignment: CDR1 WSHSY and CDR2 SAAADI. With 9 bases clipped from V and 7 bases from J, the junction kept 16 bases outside the gene matches. CDR3 nucleotides: TGCGCCAGAAGTATGATCACCGGACTAGCGGGAGGTGGCGGGGAGCTGTTTTTT. As protein: CARSMITGLAGGGGELFF.

There are many counts of this clone. The J gene is TRBJ2-1, the V gene TRBV28; D is tentatively TRBD1 or TRBD2 (5 bases each). Germline values: CDR1 MDHEN, CDR2 SYDVKM. The CDR3 is 12 residues long. Trimming took off 7 bases at V and 6 bases at J, with 10 bases between the two ends. In DNA, the CDR3 is TGTGCCAGCAACGACGGGGCCAATGAGCAGTTCTTC. Amino acid sequence: CASNDGANEQFF.

This clone is categorized as medium-sized. The J gene is TRBJ1-1, the V gene TRBV10-3; D is undetermined. V lost 3 bases to trimming and J lost 1 base, with 6 bases between them. There are 13 residues in the CDR3. CDR1 is ENHRY and CDR2 is SYGVKD in the germline V gene. CDR3 bases: TGTGCCATCAGTGAAGGCCGGAACACTGAAGCTTTCTTT. Amino acid sequence: CAISEGRNTEAFF.

This clone occurred many times. This chain links TRBV19 with TRBJ2-7; TRBD1 agrees at 7 bases. J lost 0 bases, V lost 4 bases, and 6 bases had no gene match. Germline V gene sequence: CDR1 LNHDA, CDR2 SQIVND (reference sequence). The length of the CDR3 is 15 residues. The CDR3 nucleotides read TGTGCCAGTAGTAGAGGGGGCCAACTCTCCTACGAGCAGTACTTC. Translating it yields CASSRGGQLSYEQYF.

Sample share makes this clone large (0.1 to 1%). The chain joins TRBV11-2 to TRBJ2-7; D possibly uses TRBD1 or TRBD2 (6 bases each). This CDR3 region has 16 residues. Trimming took 1 base from V and 4 from J, leaving 17 bases between them. Per the germline V gene, CDR1 is SGHAT and CDR2 is FQNNGV. CDR3 nucleotides: TGTGCCAGCAGCTTAGGTGTGGGGGCCGGGGGTTACGAGCAGTACTTC. Residues: CASSLGVGAGGYEQYF.

This clone was recorded at least ten times. A much larger clone differs by one base, so this may be a read error. The gene calls are TRBV2 and TRBJ2-3, with 11 bases that match TRBD1. V shed 8 bases and J 4 bases; nucleotides not matched to a gene: 8. The CDR3 totals 15 residues. Germline CDR1 and CDR2: SNHLY and FYNNEI. The CDR3 loop is CASGDPGQGADTQYF. In DNA, the CDR3 is TGTGCCAGCGGCGATCCGGGACAGGGGGCAGATACGCAGTATTTT.

This clone has only a few counts. This may be a read error, as it is one base from a much larger clone. The chain carries TRBV20-1 and TRBJ2-1; D gene unclear. Germline values: CDR1 DFQATT, CDR2 SNEGSKA (reference sequence). This CDR3 has 15 residues. CDR3 DNA: TGCAGTGCTAGAAACCCAGCGTGCTCCTACAATGAGCAGCTCTTC. It codes for CSARNPACSYNEQLF.

The sample holds a few counts of this clone. The rearrangement links TRBV19 to TRBJ1-3, with unresolved D. The germline V and J ends were trimmed by 3 bases and 0 bases, with 9 bases remaining between them. CDR3 size: 15 residues. The V gene's germline CDR1 is LNHDA and CDR2 SQIVND (reference sequence). In nucleotides, the CDR3 is TGTGCCAGTAGTATCGCAGGCCCCTCTGGAAACACCATATATTTT. It translates to CASSIAGPSGNTIYF.

This clone is deemed medium-sized. The V call is TRBV7-2, the J call TRBJ2-1; D is uncertain. The CDR3 length is 13 residues. V lost 6 bases and J 12 bases, leaving 18 bases between the germline ends. In germline, CDR1 is SGHTA, CDR2 FQGNSA. The CDR3 spells CASSHGYPSPQFF. Written as DNA, the CDR3 is TGTGCCAGCAGTCACGGATACCCCTCTCCGCAGTTCTTC.

The chain is built from TRBV20-1 and TRBJ2-7, with 9 bases fitting TRBD2. The CDR3 spans 16 residues. Germline values: CDR1 DFQATT, CDR2 SNEGSKA (reference sequence). V dropped 5 bases and J dropped 4; count of bases not matched to a gene: 15. The DNA for the CDR3 is TGCAGTGCTCACTACCGGAGGGCTAGCGGGACATACGAGCAGTACTTC. This encodes CSAHYRRASGTYEQYF.

A few counts support this clone. V usage is TRBV4-2 and J usage is TRBJ1-6, with a tentative D call TRBD1 (5 bases). The CDR3 is 14 residues long. The germline gives CDR1 LGHNA, CDR2 YNFKEQ. V lost 0 bases, J lost 8 bases, and 8 bases lay in between. The CDR3 reads CASSQDREYSPLHF. The CDR3 nucleotides are TGTGCCAGCAGCCAAGACAGGGAGTATTCACCCCTCCACTTT.

This clone was detected many times. The genes are TRBV6-1 and TRBJ1-5; tentatively, D is TRBD1 (6 bases). With 5 bases removed from V and 0 bases from J, the gap between germline ends came to 11 bases. Germline CDR1 and CDR2: MNHNS and SASEGT. This CDR3 has 15 amino acids. The DNA of the CDR3 is TGTGCCAGCAGTCTTGACAGGCTTAGCAATCAGCCCCAGCATTTT. Amino acids: CASSLDRLSNQPQHF.

In this sample, this clone turned up many times. Written as DNA, the CDR3 is TGTGCCAGCAGTTGGTTGCGGGGGCGATACACTGAAGCTTTCTTT. As protein: CASSWLRGRYTEAFF. The V and J genes are TRBV2 and TRBJ1-1; a weak D match, TRBD1 (6 bases). The V and J ends lost 5 bases and 3 bases respectively, with 16 bases between them. Germline CDR1 reads SNHLY; CDR2 reads FYNNEI. CDR3 size: 15 residues.

V is TRBV20-1 and J is TRBJ2-1, with 9 positions matching TRBD2. Germline V gene sequence: CDR1 DFQATT, CDR2 SNEGSKA (reference sequence). V lost 6 bases to trimming and J lost 4 bases; unmatched junction nucleotides: 10. The CDR3 covers 15 residues. The CDR3 loop reads CSAISTSGFYNEQFF. CDR3 nucleotides: TGCAGTGCCATCTCGACTAGCGGTTTTTACAATGAGCAGTTCTTC.

In its sample, this clone was seen a few times. Relative to the germline gene, one junction end is altered; a read error may explain this. The chain employs TRBV28 and TRBJ2-1; D is perhaps TRBD2 (5 bases). The CDR3 covers 16 residues. The germline gives CDR1 MDHEN, CDR2 SYDVKM. CDR3 loop: CASSSIAGSSYNEQLF. The CDR3 nucleotides are TGTGCCAGCAGTTCCATTGCGGGCAGCTCCTACAATGAGCAGTTATTC.

This clone has a count of ten or more. J is TRBJ1-2 and V is TRBV29-1; 8 bases fit TRBD1. The CDR3 is 12 amino acids. CDR1 is SQVTM and CDR2 is ANQGSEA in the germline V gene. J was trimmed by 6 bases and V by 4 bases; bases with no gene match: 4. DNA of the CDR3: TGCAGCGTTGGAGACAGGGGAAATGGCTACACCTTC. Its translation is CSVGDRGNGYTF.